The 22 T cell receptor beta chains listed next were all sequenced from one sample in a study of blood T cell repertoires in COVID-19. TCRdb's table, derived via immunoSEQ multiplex PCR, lists solely in-frame clones and lacks some. The sample holds fewer than 150,000 clones, roughly 90% seen once. The sequenced sample was peripheral blood. The receptors were gathered from a woman aged 60 to 75 with COVID-19, enrolled during active disease.

The genes are TRBV29-1 and TRBJ2-1; the D gene is possibly TRBD1 (5 bases). Trimming pared 2 bases from V and 4 bases from J, leaving 12 bases between. The CDR3 has 14 residues. Germline V gene sequence: CDR1 SQVTM, CDR2 ANQGSEA. CDR3 protein: CSVEPTGKYNEQFF. The CDR3 DNA follows: TGCAGCGTTGAACCCACAGGAAAATACAATGAGCAGTTCTTC.

The rearrangement links TRBV21-1 to TRBJ2-7; the table calls TRBD1, which could not be checked here. TRBV21-1 is labeled a pseudogene. The CDR3 covers 13 residues. The CDR3 loop reads CASSVGDTYEQYF. CDR3 nucleotide sequence: TGTGCCAGCAGCGTCGGGGACACCTACGAGCAGTACTTC.

This chain links TRBV6-1 with TRBJ1-3, with a possible D match to TRBD1 (5 bases). Trimming left V 1 base short and J 7 bases short, with 8 bases between. CDR1 and CDR2 from the germline V gene are MNHNS and SASEGT. The CDR3 is 13 residues long. CDR3 coding DNA: TGTGCCAGCAGTGAAGGTAACAGGAACACCATATATTTT. Residues: CASSEGNRNTIYF.

The chain has TRBV5-4 and TRBJ1-2, with 9 bases lining up with TRBD1. The germline gives CDR1 SGHNT, CDR2 YYREEE (reference sequence). This CDR3 is built from 15 residues. The V gene end was trimmed by 4 bases and the J gene end by 4 bases; junction bases not matched to a gene: 8. In nucleotides, the CDR3 is TGTGCCAGCAGCCCAGGGACAGGGAGTTTCTATGGCTACACCTTC. Its protein product is CASSPGTGSFYGYTF.

Here the CDR3 reads CASSVSLSSGNTIYF. The CDR3, as DNA: TGTGCCAGCAGCGTATCCCTGAGCTCTGGAAACACCATATATTTT. The rearrangement uses TRBV7-2 and TRBJ1-3; no firm D call. The length of the CDR3 is 15 residues. V was trimmed by 5 bases and J by 0 bases, leaving 11 bases between them. In germline, CDR1 is SGHTA, CDR2 FQGNSA.

This clone was counted only a few times. The chain joins TRBV6-5 to TRBJ2-7; the match to TRBD1 covers 7 bases. CDR1 MNHEY and CDR2 SVGAGI come from the germline V gene. Unmatched junction bases numbered 9, after V lost 0 bases and J lost 4 bases. CDR3 size: 16 residues. CDR3 amino acids: CASSYSNRQGVYEQYF. The CDR3 DNA reads TGTGCCAGCAGTTACTCGAATCGGCAGGGGGTTTACGAGCAGTACTTC.

The rearrangement links TRBV27 to TRBJ1-2, with 9 bases that match TRBD1. The CDR3 has 16 amino acids. With 4 bases clipped from V and 2 bases from J, the junction kept 8 bases outside the gene matches. Germline V gene lookup returns CDR1 MNHEY and CDR2 SMNVEV (reference sequence). CDR3 DNA sequence: TGTGCCAGCAGTTCCGGGACAGGGTGGAACAACTATGGCTACACCTTC. Encoded protein: CASSSGTGWNNYGYTF.

V usage is TRBV6-2 or TRBV6-3 and J usage is TRBJ2-5; D is possibly TRBD2 (5 bases). CDR1 is MNHEY and CDR2 is SVGEGT in the germline V gene. Deletions cut 2 bases from V and 5 bases from J, with 12 bases between. The CDR3 totals 14 residues. CDR3 sequence: CASSYESGGETQYF. CDR3 nucleotides: TGTGCCAGCAGTTACGAGTCGGGCGGGGAGACCCAGTACTTC.

V gene TRBV7-9 combines with J gene TRBJ1-5; possible D gene TRBD1, 5 bases. Trimming cost V 2 bases and J 3 bases, with 11 bases left between them. The CDR3 is made up of 15 amino acids. Germline V lookup: CDR1 SEHNR, CDR2 FQNEAQ (reference sequence). The CDR3 DNA is TGTGCCAGCAGCTTATCACAGGTGGACAATCAGCCCCAGCATTTT. Translation: CASSLSQVDNQPQHF.

The chain uses TRBV19 and TRBJ1-4, with D hard to call. This CDR3 region has 17 residues. V lost 6 bases to trimming and J lost 3 bases, with 20 bases between them. Germline values: CDR1 LNHDA, CDR2 SQIVND (reference sequence). CDR3 sequence reads: CASSIGEVYPSNEKLFF. CDR3 sequence (DNA): TGTGCCAGTAGCATTGGAGAGGTCTACCCCTCTAATGAAAAACTGTTTTTT.

This rearrangement joins TRBV7-6 to TRBJ1-1; 9 bases agree with TRBD1. With 3 bases clipped from V and 4 bases from J, the junction kept 9 bases outside the gene matches. Germline values: CDR1 SGHVS, CDR2 FNYEAQ. CDR3 length: 16 amino acids. The CDR3 here is CASSFPMTGGGTEAFF. The CDR3 coding sequence is TGTGCCAGCAGCTTCCCCATGACAGGGGGGGGCACTGAAGCTTTCTTT.

The rearrangement joins TRBV3-1 (or the pseudogene TRBV3-2) to TRBJ2-5; 9 positions match TRBD1. This CDR3 has 16 amino acids. CDR1 is LGHDT, CDR2 YNNKEL, per germline (reference sequence). V gave up 6 bases and J gave up 5 bases; unmatched junction bases: 13. The CDR3: CASSLPVTGGLETQYF. Here the CDR3 DNA reads TGTGCCAGCAGTCTCCCGGTAACAGGGGGCTTGGAGACCCAGTACTTC.

This chain connects TRBV11-2 to TRBJ2-1; 8 bases match TRBD1. With 6 bases clipped from V and 14 bases from J, the junction kept 15 bases outside the gene matches. CDR1 and CDR2 (germline): SGHAT, FQNNGV. The CDR3 has 14 amino acids. The CDR3 DNA reads as TGTGCCAGCAGGGACAGGGCGCCAAAACGGCAGGAGTTCTTC. It translates to CASRDRAPKRQEFF.

The chain combines TRBV20-1 with TRBJ2-7; D is uncertain. Looked up from germline, CDR1 is DFQATT and CDR2 is SNEGSKA (reference sequence). The CDR3 sequence is 14 residues long. V gave up 3 bases and J gave up 0 bases, with 12 bases separating them. This chain's CDR3 is CSASPGFYSYEQYF. Written as DNA, the CDR3 is TGCAGTGCTAGTCCCGGGTTTTACTCCTACGAGCAGTACTTC.

The J gene is TRBJ2-1, the V gene TRBV11-3, with TRBD1 matching 9 bases. V lost 1 base and J lost 8; bases outside the gene matches: 6. CDR1 is SGHNT, CDR2 YENEEA, per germline. The CDR3 is 15 residues long. This chain's CDR3 is CASSLGTGVRDEQFF. In DNA, the CDR3 is TGTGCCAGCAGCTTAGGGACAGGGGTTCGGGATGAGCAGTTCTTC.

This clone occurred a few times. The chain carries TRBV6-2 or TRBV6-3 and TRBJ1-1; a possible D gene is TRBD1 (6 bases). Germline V gives CDR1 MNHEY, CDR2 SVGEGT. CDR3 length equals 17 residues. The V end lost 5 bases, the J end lost 1 base, and 20 bases lay between the germline ends. This CDR3 reads CASSPGVVLARNTEAFF. The CDR3 DNA sequence: TGTGCCAGCAGTCCAGGGGTTGTACTTGCTCGGAACACTGAAGCTTTCTTT.

This chain joins TRBV7-9 and TRBJ2-1, with a weak D call TRBD1 (6 bases). This CDR3 is 15 amino acids long. The V gene lost 5 bases and the J gene lost 4 bases, with 15 bases spanning the gap. The V gene's germline CDR1 is SEHNR and CDR2 FQNEAQ (reference sequence). DNA for the CDR3: TGTGCCAGCAGCCCCGCGTGGGGGCGTTACAATGAGCAGTTCTTC. Translating gives CASSPAWGRYNEQFF.

The chain employs TRBV11-2 and TRBJ1-2; D gene unclear. Deletions cut 3 bases from V and 6 bases from J, with 8 bases between. The CDR3 runs 12 residues. Germline values: CDR1 SGHAT, CDR2 FQNNGV. The CDR3 here is CASSLNRDGYTF. CDR3 nucleotides: TGTGCCAGCAGCTTGAACAGAGATGGCTACACCTTC.

This chain links TRBV5-4 with TRBJ2-2, with 7 bases that match TRBD1. V shed 5 bases, J shed 7 bases, and the junction held 11 bases outside the gene matches. Germline-derived CDR1 and CDR2 are SGHNT and YYREEE (reference sequence). The CDR3 runs 15 residues. CDR3 coding DNA: TGTGCCAGCAGGCGCGACAGGGCGTCCAGCGGGGAGCTGTTTTTT. This sequence encodes CASRRDRASSGELFF.

The V gene is TRBV4-2, the J gene TRBJ1-5; TRBD1 is a possible D gene (5 bases). V was clipped by 0 bases and J by 3 bases, with 12 bases between them. The CDR3 sequence is 16 residues long. CDR1 is LGHNA and CDR2 is YNFKEQ in the germline V gene. The CDR3 spells CASSQEAQALNQPQHF. CDR3 DNA: TGTGCCAGCAGCCAAGAGGCACAGGCCCTCAATCAGCCCCAGCATTTT.

There are a few counts of this clone. The V call is TRBV3-1 (or the pseudogene TRBV3-2), the J call TRBJ1-2, with 8 bases identical to TRBD1. This CDR3 has 15 amino acids. CDR1 LGHDT and CDR2 YNNKEL come from the germline V gene (reference sequence). With V trimmed by 3 bases and J by 5 bases, 8 bases remained unmatched. In DNA form, the CDR3 reads TGTGCCAGCAGCCATGAAGGACAGGGAGTTTATGGCTACACCTTC. Its translation: CASSHEGQGVYGYTF.

This chain links TRBV7-9 with TRBJ2-7; TRBD1 might be the D (5 bases). Looked up from germline, CDR1 is SEHNR and CDR2 is FQNEAQ (reference sequence). This CDR3 spans 14 amino acids. With 2 bases removed from V and 1 base from J, the gap between germline ends came to 9 bases. CDR3 nucleotide sequence: TGTGCCAGCAGCTTAACAGGTTCTTCCTACGAGCAGTACTTC. This sequence encodes CASSLTGSSYEQYF. Complete variable domain (other parts from reference TRBV7-9 and TRBJ2-7): DTGVSQNPRHKITKRGQNVTFRCDPISEHNRLYWYRQTLGQGPEFLTYFQNEAQLEKSRLLSDRFSAERPKGSFSTLEIQRTEQGDSAMYLCASSLTGSSYEQYFGPGTRLTVT.